Each of the 6 T cell receptor beta chains below was sequenced from the same sample in a study of Ad26.COV2.S vaccination and SARS-CoV-2 variants. TCRdb's copy holds only in-frame clones and misses some; the assay was immunoSEQ multiplex PCR. The sample yields just over 350,000 clones, around 90% seen once. The sequencing here drew on peripheral blood, taken after recovery from COVID-19. The receptor set was obtained from a human donor who had recovered from COVID-19.

This clone was seen a single time. The chain recombines TRBV2 with TRBJ2-7; perhaps TRBD1 as D (5 bases). The germline V gene encodes CDR1 SNHLY and CDR2 FYNNEI. This CDR3 has 13 residues. The V gene lost 7 bases and the J gene lost 3 bases, with 13 bases spanning the gap. The CDR3 coding sequence is TGTGCCAGCAATCGTAGGGGCCGCTACGAGCAGTACTTC. This codes for CASNRRGRYEQYF.

The rearrangement joins TRBV9 to TRBJ2-3; no firm D call. This CDR3 has 13 amino acids. Germline lookup yields CDR1 SGDLS and CDR2 YYNGEE. Trimming left V 0 bases short and J 6 bases short, with 8 bases between. As DNA, the CDR3 is TGTGCCAGCAGCGTAGGGAATAGGGATACGCAGTATTTT. It specifies CASSVGNRDTQYF.

This clone was seen a few times. The gene calls are TRBV12-3 or TRBV12-4 and TRBJ1-2; D is unresolved. This CDR3 contains 13 residues. V shed 2 bases and J shed 1 base, with 5 bases lying between them. The CDR3 coding sequence is TGTGCCAGCAGTTTACGCTTTAACTATGGCTACACCTTC. Encoded protein: CASSLRFNYGYTF.

The chain uses TRBV9 and TRBJ1-2; 7 bases align to TRBD1. Germline assignment: CDR1 SGDLS and CDR2 YYNGEE. The CDR3 contains 16 residues. V lost 3 bases, J lost 2 bases, and 10 bases stayed unmatched. The CDR3 loop is CASSGGGGVLNYGYTF. DNA of the CDR3: TGTGCCAGCAGCGGCGGAGGGGGCGTATTGAACTATGGCTACACCTTC.

J is TRBJ1-1 and V is TRBV25-1; the D is unclear. This CDR3 is built from 14 residues. CDR1 and CDR2 (germline): MGHDK, SYGVNS. Trimming removed 5 bases from V and 0 bases from J, with 10 bases in between. The CDR3 loop is CASSRGRLNTEAFF. The DNA for the CDR3 is TGTGCCAGCAGTCGAGGACGGCTGAACACTGAAGCTTTCTTT.

Written as DNA, the CDR3 is TGTGCCAGCAGCCCACGGGGGGTGGAGAACACTGAAGCTTTCTTT. The encoded protein is CASSPRGVENTEAFF. The chain recombines TRBV5-4 with TRBJ1-1; TRBD1 might be the D (5 bases). Germline values: CDR1 SGHNT, CDR2 YYREEE (reference sequence). Deletions cut 4 bases from V and 1 base from J, with 14 bases between. CDR3 size: 15 residues.